This T cell receptor (beta chain) was obtained from a study of immune cell composition in non-small cell lung cancer. General study results and limits: Clones >0.5% enriched in tumour were rarer in adenocarcinoma (about 35%) than squamous (75%). Squamous lung tumours showed higher top 10 clone scores and clonality than adenocarcinomas.

A remark on this clone: Its target is unknown.

The CDR3 contains 15 residues. V shed 5 bases, J shed 2 bases, and the junction held 9 bases outside the gene matches. From germline, CDR1 is LGHNA and CDR2 YNFKEQ. Profiled with immunoSEQ multiplex PCR; TCRdb holds only in-frame clones, not every one. The sample yields 2,300 or so clones, roughly four fifths seen once. These data also featured in a second study, about CD4 T cells in lung cancer. As that report states: Tumor and non-adjacent lung came from curative-intent resections for stage I-III non-small cell lung cancer.

The genes are TRBV4-2 and TRBJ2-7; TRBD1 agrees at 7 bases. The sequenced material came from lung tumor tissue. The sequence came from a human donor with non-small cell lung cancer. CDR3 sequence: CASSGPLGGAYEQYF. The CDR3 DNA follows: TGTGCCAGCAGCGGACCTTTAGGGGGCGCCTACGAGCAGTACTTC.